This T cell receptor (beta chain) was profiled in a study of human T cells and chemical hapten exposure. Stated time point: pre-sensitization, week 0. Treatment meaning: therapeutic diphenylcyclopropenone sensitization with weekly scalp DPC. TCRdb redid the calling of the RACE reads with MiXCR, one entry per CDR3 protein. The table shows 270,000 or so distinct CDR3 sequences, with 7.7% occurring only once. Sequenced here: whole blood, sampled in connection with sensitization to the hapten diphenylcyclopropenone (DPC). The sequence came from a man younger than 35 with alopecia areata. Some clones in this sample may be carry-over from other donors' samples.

The CDR3 nucleotides read TGTGCCAGCAGCGCCAGGGTTGGGGCCGGTCAGTACTTC. Translation: CASSARVGAGQYF. The J gene is TRBJ2-7, the V gene TRBV3-1, with TRBD1 as a possible D gene (5 bases). CDR1 and CDR2 from the germline V gene are LGHDT and YNNKEL (reference sequence). CDR3 size: 13 residues. Trimming stripped 5 bases from V and 10 bases from J, with 18 bases between.